The clone carrying this TCR beta chain has a count of ten or more. The data were obtained in a study of early T cells in non-severe SARS-CoV-2 infection. TCRdb processed the 5' RACE reads anew with MiXCR; each CDR3 protein has one entry. The table shows 60,000 to 65,000 distinct CDR3 sequences, with approximately 9% occurring only once. The receptor was isolated from an adult who was a healthcare worker with PCR-confirmed SARS-CoV-2 infection or an uninfected control (not recorded which). Sequencing was done on a sample of whole blood.

The CDR3 reads CASSPSQGLEKLFF. The CDR3 bases are TGTGCCAGCAGCCCTAGCCAGGGGTTAGAAAAACTGTTTTTT. This chain links TRBV7-2 with TRBJ1-4; a possible D gene is TRBD1 (6 bases). Germline CDR1 is SGHTA and CDR2 is FQGNSA. Between the trimmed V and J ends, which lost 5 bases and 8 bases, there was a span of 15 bases. The CDR3 is 14 residues long.